A selection of T cell receptor beta chains follows, all from one sample in a study of CD8 T cells in Susac syndrome. TCRdb recomputed calls from the immunoSEQ multiplex PCR reads with MiXCR, one row per CDR3 protein. The table shows hundreds of thousands of distinct CDR3 sequences, with approximately 89% occurring only once. Sequenced: CD8+ T cells from PBMCs. The receptors come from a human donor with multiple sclerosis. Each CDR3 is given with its conserved first and last residue. Each record gives: J gene, D gene, clone size, V gene, CDR3 protein, CDR3 DNA. A D gene is named only where the DNA matches it firmly. Part of the rows lack a size; the others show once, few, many or a class for expanded clones.

TRBJ2-7,TRBD1,-,TRBV29-1,CSYRDSSYEQYF,TGCAGCTATCGGGACAGTTCCTACGAGCAGTACTTC
TRBJ1-1,-,-,TRBV12-3/TRBV12-4,CASSPPHAMNTEAFF,TGTGCCAGCAGTCCACCTCACGCCATGAACACTGAAGCTTTCTTT
TRBJ1-2,-,-,TRBV28,CASWDTGNYGYTF,TGTGCCAGTTGGGACACCGGAAACTATGGCTACACCTTC
TRBJ2-3,-,-,TRBV24-1,CATSDTKADSTDTQYF,TGTGCCACCAGTGATACGAAGGCAGACAGCACAGATACGCAGTATTTT
TRBJ2-1,TRBD1,-,TRBV5-5,CASNRGNEQFF,TGTGCCAGCAACAGGGGAAATGAGCAGTTCTTC
TRBJ1-1,TRBD1,-,TRBV30,CAWSAGTAIEAFF,TGTGCCTGGAGCGCCGGGACAGCGATCGAAGCTTTCTTT
TRBJ1-2,-,-,TRBV4-1,CASSQQDITDGYTF,TGCGCCAGCAGCCAGCAAGATATCACAGATGGCTACACCTTC
TRBJ2-1,TRBD2,-,TRBV10-2,CASSESSGSYEQFF,TGCGCCAGCAGTGAATCTAGCGGGTCTTATGAGCAGTTCTTC
TRBJ2-1,TRBD2,-,TRBV29-1,CSVEAPGLVYNEQFF,TGCAGCGTTGAAGCCCCTGGACTAGTTTACAATGAGCAGTTCTTC
TRBJ2-3,-,-,TRBV5-1,CASSLTGPTDTQYF,TGCGCCAGCAGCTTGACAGGTCCCACAGATACGCAGTATTTT
TRBJ2-5,-,-,TRBV14,CASSQGLGVEETQYF,TGTGCCAGCAGCCAAGGACTAGGGGTGGAAGAGACCCAGTACTTC
TRBJ2-7,TRBD1,few,TRBV20-1,CSARTGNYEQYF,TGCAGTGCTAGGACAGGGAACTACGAGCAGTACTTC